The T cell receptor (beta chain) described here comes from a study of blood T cell repertoires in COVID-19. As handled by the study authors: Amplification from reference gene primers served as the basis for estimated nucleated cell counts. Sequenced by immunoSEQ multiplex PCR; TCRdb stores in-frame clones only, minus some. V, J and clone size are those of that table, while D and trimming were read from the DNA. The sample lists 300,000 or so clones, around nine tenths occurring once. Trimming removed 5 bases from V and 4 bases from J, with 14 bases in between. This CDR3 spans 14 amino acids. Germline CDR1 and CDR2: LNHDA and SQIVND (reference sequence).

The gene calls are TRBV19 and TRBJ1-2, with D possibly TRBD1 on 5 matching bases. Sequencing was carried out using peripheral blood. This clonotype originated in an older man with acute or convalescent COVID-19. The CDR3 bases are TGTGCCAGTAGTGCAGGGTACGGGAGCTATGGCTACACCTTC. Translation: CASSAGYGSYGYTF.